These T cell receptor beta chains were read from a single sample in a study of blood T cell repertoires in COVID-19. Only in-frame clones appear in the TCRdb table, and some are missing; sequencing was by immunoSEQ multiplex PCR. The table lists roughly 230,000 clones, 90% of them singletons. The sequenced material came from peripheral blood. These receptors came from a woman in her sixties or seventies with COVID-19, enrolled during active disease. CDR3s include the opening cysteine and the closing phenylalanine or tryptophan. The D gene is left open where the match is weak. Clone sizes are given selectively: once, few, many, or a class where the clone is expanded.

size	D	V	J	CDR3	DNA
-	-	TRBV7-2	TRBJ2-1	CASSLAARYNEQFF	TGTGCCAGCAGCTTAGCCGCCAGATACAATGAGCAGTTCTTC
-	-	TRBV12-3/TRBV12-4	TRBJ1-1	CASSETQGFQAFF	TGTGCCAGCAGTGAAACACAGGGATTCCAAGCTTTCTTT
few	TRBD1	TRBV7-9	TRBJ1-4	CASSVDRATNEKLFF	TGTGCCAGCAGCGTAGACAGGGCAACTAATGAAAAACTGTTTTTT
-	TRBD1	TRBV5-1	TRBJ1-5	CASSVPRDSRISNQPQHF	TGCGCCAGCAGCGTCCCTCGGGACAGCCGAATCAGCAATCAGCCCCAGCATTTT
-	-	TRBV4-3	TRBJ1-1	CASSQVQSTEAFF	TGCGCCAGCAGCCAAGTACAGAGCACTGAAGCTTTCTTT
-	TRBD1	TRBV5-4	TRBJ2-2	CASSLSGGRTGELFF	TGTGCCAGCAGCTTATCAGGGGGTCGGACCGGGGAGCTGTTTTTT
-	TRBD1	TRBV19	TRBJ1-3	CASKRQGANTIYF	TGTGCCAGTAAGCGACAGGGGGCCAACACCATATATTTT
-	TRBD1	TRBV19	TRBJ2-1	CASRSGTEYNEQFF	TGTGCCAGTAGGTCCGGGACAGAGTACAATGAGCAGTTCTTC
-	-	TRBV30	TRBJ1-2	CAWSVQPGYYGYTF	TGTGCCTGGAGTGTACAGCCAGGATACTATGGCTACACCTTC
-	-	TRBV6-1	TRBJ1-2	CASSEEQFEGVRGYTF	TGTGCCAGCAGTGAAGAACAATTTGAGGGTGTTAGGGGCTACACCTTC
-	-	TRBV7-3	TRBJ1-1	CASSSLGGSTEAFF	TGTGCCAGCAGCTCCCTGGGGGGAAGTACTGAAGCTTTCTTT
-	-	TRBV11-2	TRBJ2-2	CASSLVGRPLRDTGELFF	TGTGCCAGCAGCTTAGTGGGGCGACCACTCAGGGACACCGGGGAGCTGTTTTTT
few	TRBD1	TRBV7-9	TRBJ2-7	CASSLAGQGYEQYF	TGTGCCAGCAGCTTAGCGGGACAGGGGTACGAGCAGTACTTC
-	TRBD2	TRBV30	TRBJ2-3	CAWSQGTSGGHEYF	TGTGCCTGGAGTCAAGGGACTAGCGGGGGGCATGAGTATTTT
-	-	TRBV6-5	TRBJ1-6	CASTDFDSPLHF	TGTGCCAGCACCGACTTTGATTCACCCCTCCACTTT
-	TRBD1	TRBV6-5	TRBJ2-3	CASSYADRGGTDTQYF	TGTGCCAGCAGTTACGCCGACAGGGGGGGTACAGATACGCAGTATTTT
once	-	TRBV7-3	TRBJ2-6	CASSLTGHLSGANVLTF	TGTGCCAGCAGCTTAACGGGACACCTATCTGGGGCCAACGTCCTGACTTTC
-	-	TRBV7-2	TRBJ1-1	CASSSRGSPEAFF	TGTGCCAGCAGCTCAAGGGGGAGTCCTGAAGCTTTCTTT
-	-	TRBV24-1	TRBJ1-2	CATSAGVGSGYTF	TGTGCCACCAGTGCCGGGGTTGGCTCTGGCTACACCTTC
once	-	TRBV9	TRBJ1-2	CASSGRINYGYTF	TGTGCCAGCAGCGGGAGGATTAACTATGGCTACACCTTC
-	-	TRBV10-3	TRBJ2-6	CAISESEGSGANVLTF	TGTGCCATCAGTGAGTCGGAGGGCTCTGGGGCCAACGTCCTGACTTTC
-	-	TRBV11-3	TRBJ2-2	CASSLGGTPSRTGELFF	TGTGCCAGCAGCCTTGGGGGGACCCCAAGCCGGACCGGGGAGCTGTTTTTT
-	-	TRBV2	TRBJ2-2	CASSATTGRNTGELFF	TGTGCCAGCAGTGCCACAACGGGGAGGAACACCGGGGAGCTGTTTTTT
-	-	TRBV10-3	TRBJ1-2	CAISETRGGQNYGYTF	TGTGCCATCAGTGAAACGAGGGGAGGACAAAACTATGGCTACACCTTC
-	-	TRBV7-9	TRBJ1-3	CASSSAGRVYGNTIYF	TGTGCCAGCAGCTCGGCTGGCAGGGTCTATGGAAACACCATATATTTT
-	-	TRBV7-8	TRBJ1-3	CASSMDTVTGNTIYF	TGTGCCAGCAGCATGGACACGGTGACTGGAAACACCATATATTTT
-	-	TRBV6-5	TRBJ1-2	CASSYVERGYGYTF	TGTGCCAGCAGTTATGTTGAACGGGGATATGGCTACACCTTC
-	TRBD1	TRBV5-1	TRBJ2-7	CASSPRTGNEYEQYF	TGCGCCAGCAGCCCGAGGACAGGGAATGAGTACGAGCAGTACTTC
-	TRBD1	TRBV5-6	TRBJ2-7	CASSSGTASYEQYF	TGTGCCAGCAGCTCAGGGACAGCTTCCTACGAGCAGTACTTC
-	-	TRBV5-4	TRBJ2-5	CAVGGGAETQYF	TGTGCCGTAGGAGGGGGGGCGGAGACCCAGTACTTC
-	-	TRBV15	TRBJ1-5	CATSSPSRGGFMNNQPQHF	TGTGCCACCAGCAGCCCGAGCAGGGGTGGTTTTATGAACAATCAGCCCCAGCATTTT
-	-	TRBV6-5	TRBJ2-4	CASSQLAKNIQYF	TGTGCCAGCAGTCAACTAGCCAAAAACATTCAGTACTTC
-	-	TRBV6-5	TRBJ1-1	CASSYRGGNTEAFF	TGTGCCAGCAGTTATAGGGGGGGGAACACTGAAGCTTTCTTT
few	TRBD1	TRBV19	TRBJ1-2	CASSADRGIHGYTF	TGTGCCAGTAGTGCGGACAGGGGTATACATGGCTACACCTTC
-	-	TRBV4-3	TRBJ1-6	CASSQATEYNSPLHF	TGCGCCAGCAGCCAGGCTACAGAGTATAATTCACCCCTCCACTTT
once	-	TRBV4-3	TRBJ1-5	CASSQSENQPQHF	TGCGCCAGCAGCCAAAGCGAGAATCAGCCCCAGCATTTT
-	-	TRBV5-5	TRBJ2-5	CASSLRGTSVGETQYF	TGTGCCAGCAGCTTGAGGGGGACCAGCGTAGGGGAGACCCAGTACTTC
-	-	TRBV2	TRBJ1-5	CASSDRDFNQPQHF	TGTGCCAGCAGTGACCGGGACTTCAATCAGCCCCAGCATTTT
-	-	TRBV4-3	TRBJ1-2	CASSQDTTGYGYTF	TGCGCCAGCAGCCAAGACACGACAGGTTATGGCTACACCTTC
-	-	TRBV10-3	TRBJ2-7	CAISDNVYEQYF	TGTGCCATCAGTGATAATGTCTACGAGCAGTACTTC
-	-	TRBV14	TRBJ2-5	CASSQDSGTQYF	TGTGCCAGCAGCCAAGATTCGGGGACCCAGTACTTC
-	TRBD2	TRBV9	TRBJ2-5	CASSGALGLAGQVGETQYF	TGTGCCAGCAGCGGCGCCCTGGGACTAGCGGGGCAGGTCGGAGAGACCCAGTACTTC
-	-	TRBV5-4	TRBJ2-5	CASSKETETQYF	TGTGCCAGCAGCAAGGAGACAGAGACCCAGTACTTC
-	-	TRBV6-8	TRBJ1-6	CARRIRGLVSNSPLHF	TGTGCCAGGAGAATTCGGGGTTTGGTGAGTAATTCACCCCTCCACTTT
-	-	TRBV4-1	TRBJ1-2	CASSQVGRDRGGYTF	TGCGCCAGCAGCCAAGTGGGGAGGGACCGGGGAGGCTACACCTTC
-	TRBD1	TRBV12-5	TRBJ1-5	CASGLGGGDQPQHF	TGTGCTAGTGGTTTAGGAGGGGGCGATCAGCCCCAGCATTTT
-	-	TRBV6-2/TRBV6-3	TRBJ1-4	CASSNGLRSGEKLFF	TGTGCCAGCAGCAACGGGTTGAGGAGCGGTGAAAAACTGTTTTTT
-	-	TRBV11-2	TRBJ2-1	CASSPPWTVGSNEQFF	TGTGCCAGCAGCCCCCCCTGGACAGTCGGGTCCAATGAGCAGTTCTTC
-	TRBD1	TRBV7-9	TRBJ2-1	CASSSGTGGYDEQFF	TGTGCCAGCAGCTCCGGGACAGGGGGGTATGATGAGCAGTTCTTC
-	-	TRBV5-8	TRBJ1-3	CASSSPGGARYGNTIYF	TGTGCCAGCAGCTCCCCGGGGGGAGCGCGTTATGGAAACACCATATATTTT
-	-	TRBV5-6	TRBJ1-1	CASSLVGGPAFF	TGTGCCAGCAGCTTGGTCGGGGGGCCTGCTTTCTTT
-	-	TRBV10-1	TRBJ1-2	CASSIPHYGYTF	TGCGCCAGCAGTATCCCTCACTATGGCTACACCTTC
-	-	TRBV20-1	TRBJ1-1	CSASFPTAYTEAFF	TGCAGTGCTAGTTTTCCTACAGCCTACACTGAAGCTTTCTTT
once	TRBD2	TRBV9	TRBJ2-1	CASSVAVRGLADEQFF	TGTGCCAGCAGCGTAGCTGTGAGAGGACTAGCAGATGAGCAGTTCTTC
-	-	TRBV15	TRBJ1-5	CATSPRGGTGNQPQHF	TGTGCCACCAGCCCACGGGGTGGTACAGGCAATCAGCCCCAGCATTTT
-	-	TRBV4-2	TRBJ2-1	CASSRGGDLNEQFF	TGTGCCAGCAGCCGAGGGGGGGACCTCAATGAGCAGTTCTTC
-	-	TRBV5-6	TRBJ2-3	CASSLDGGATQYF	TGTGCCAGCAGCTTGGATGGGGGGGCTACGCAGTATTTT
-	TRBD2	TRBV19	TRBJ2-4	CASSPPVSRGDIQYF	TGTGCCAGTAGTCCCCCTGTGAGCCGGGGGGACATTCAGTACTTC
-	TRBD2	TRBV6-4	TRBJ2-2	CASSPLAGGTGELFF	TGTGCCAGCAGCCCCTTAGCGGGGGGGACCGGGGAGCTGTTTTTT
-	TRBD1	TRBV5-5	TRBJ1-1	CASSSGQVNTEAFF	TGTGCCAGCAGCTCGGGACAGGTGAACACTGAAGCTTTCTTT